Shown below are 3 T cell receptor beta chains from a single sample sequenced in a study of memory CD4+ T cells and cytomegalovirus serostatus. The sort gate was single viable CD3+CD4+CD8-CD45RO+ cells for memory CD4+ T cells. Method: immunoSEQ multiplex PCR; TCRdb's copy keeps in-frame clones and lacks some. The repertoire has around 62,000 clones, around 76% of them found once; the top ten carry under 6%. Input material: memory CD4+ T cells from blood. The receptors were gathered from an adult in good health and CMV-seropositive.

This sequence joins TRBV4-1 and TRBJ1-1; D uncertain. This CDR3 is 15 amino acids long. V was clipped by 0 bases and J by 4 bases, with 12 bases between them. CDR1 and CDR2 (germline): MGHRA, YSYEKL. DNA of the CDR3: TGCGCCAGCAGCCAAGAAGGCCATTCGGGCACTGAAGCTTTCTTT. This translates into CASSQEGHSGTEAFF.

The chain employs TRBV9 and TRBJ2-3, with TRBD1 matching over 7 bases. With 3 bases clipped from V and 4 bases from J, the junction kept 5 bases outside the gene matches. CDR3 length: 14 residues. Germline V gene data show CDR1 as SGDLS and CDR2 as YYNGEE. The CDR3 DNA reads TGTGCCAGCAGCGCGCGACAGGGCTCAGATACGCAGTATTTT. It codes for CASSARQGSDTQYF. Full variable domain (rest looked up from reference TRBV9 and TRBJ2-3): DSGVTQTPKHLITATGQRVTLRCSPRSGDLSVYWYQQSLDQGLQFLIQYYNGEERAKGNILERFSAQQFPDLHSELNLSSLELGDSALYFCASSARQGSDTQYFGPGTRLTVL.

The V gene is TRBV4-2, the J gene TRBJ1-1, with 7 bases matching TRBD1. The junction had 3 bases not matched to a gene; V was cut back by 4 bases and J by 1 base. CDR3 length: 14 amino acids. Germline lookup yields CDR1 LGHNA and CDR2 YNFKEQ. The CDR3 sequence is CASSPGQKNTEAFF. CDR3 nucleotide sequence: TGTGCCAGCAGCCCGGGACAGAAGAACACTGAAGCTTTCTTT.